This T cell receptor (beta chain) was profiled in a study of T cell repertoires in cytomegalovirus infection. Study background: Public TCR beta signatures were indicative of both CMV infection and a matching HLA type. Study-wide findings and caveats: Of the TCR beta families, the public ones yielded a cumulative frequency that identified carriers of CMV plus the relevant HLA. Clonotype analysis showed dominance of the ex vivo response by HLA-C-restricted CMV-specific TCR beta clonotypes.

TCRdb reprocessed the reads via MiXCR and lists one record per CDR3 protein. The table lists about 830,000 distinct CDR3 sequences, about 33% of them singletons. Trimming pared 3 bases from V and 5 bases from J, leaving 8 bases between. This CDR3 has 13 amino acids. This clonotype was seen a handful of times. The antigen remains undetermined. The material was cultured CD8+ T cells from PBMCs, obtained from culture after CMV antigen stimulation. The chain couples TRBV12-3 or TRBV12-4 to TRBJ2-1; no clear D gene. This sequence originates from a human donor in good health (CMV status not recorded). Some clones in this sample may be carry-over from other donors' samples. The CDR3 spells CASSFLEHNEQFF. The CDR3 nucleotides are TGTGCCAGCAGTTTTTTGGAACACAATGAGCAGTTCTTC.